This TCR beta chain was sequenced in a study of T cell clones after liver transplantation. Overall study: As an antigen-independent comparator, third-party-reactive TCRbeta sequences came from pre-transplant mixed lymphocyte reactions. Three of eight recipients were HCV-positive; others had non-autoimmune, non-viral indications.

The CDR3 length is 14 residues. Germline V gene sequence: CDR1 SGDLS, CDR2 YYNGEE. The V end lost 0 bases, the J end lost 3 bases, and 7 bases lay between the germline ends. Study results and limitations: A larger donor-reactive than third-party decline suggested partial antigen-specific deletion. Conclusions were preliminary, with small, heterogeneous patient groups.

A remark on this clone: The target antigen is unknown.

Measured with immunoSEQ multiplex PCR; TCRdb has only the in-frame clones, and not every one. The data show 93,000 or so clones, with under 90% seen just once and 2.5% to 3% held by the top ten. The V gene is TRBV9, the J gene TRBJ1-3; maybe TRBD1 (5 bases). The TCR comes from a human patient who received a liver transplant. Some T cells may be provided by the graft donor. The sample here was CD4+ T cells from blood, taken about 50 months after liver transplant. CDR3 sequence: CASSVGGVGNTIYF. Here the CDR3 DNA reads TGTGCCAGCAGCGTAGGAGGGGTTGGAAACACCATATATTTT.